Reported below is one TCR beta chain. This clone's antigen is unknown. Per-base qualities were not stored, and no clone one base away is much larger. Per the publication, the treatment or condition label means: high-dose cyclophosphamide on days +3 and +4 as single-agent GVHD prophylaxis. For conditioning, the PTCy patients got busulfan and fludarabine, then a related or unrelated marrow graft, followed by cyclophosphamide on days +3 and +4. The PTCy-treated patients were enrolled in a prospective multi-institutional clinical trial. Peripheral blood and bone marrow mononuclear cells were isolated by Ficoll-Hypaque density centrifugation and were cryopreserved. Sorting of CD4+ and CD8+ T cells, including naive and memory subsets, was performed by FACS on a FACSAria II. TRB sequencing was run on genomic DNA with either the immunoSEQ assay at survey resolution or the hsTCRB kit. The original pipeline was this. The immunoSEQ software handled initial read processing, and the LymphoSeq R package was used for repertoire analyses. Clonality was computed as 1 minus normalized Shannon entropy, and a Gini coefficient was also calculated for each TRB dataset. Phenotypes of unsorted samples were inferred by mapping TRB sequences from sorted subsets of the recipient or donor onto the same recipient's unsorted samples. Drawn from immuneACCESS, this table holds only the in-frame rearrangements with V and J called that TCRdb kept. Clones are partly lost; checked studies trace under half to an unresolved V gene and leave the rest unexplained. V and J calls and clone size are given by that table; D and trimming were obtained from the DNA. Within this sample are 35,000 to 40,000 clones, with around 78% of them counted one time only. The ten largest clonotypes hold 7.5% to 10% of the sample.

Spanning cysteine to phenylalanine, the CDR3 consists of 15 amino acids. Only CDR3 DNA remains: 45 bases, in frame from the first base. The V and J ends are trimmed by 8 bases and 7 bases, leaving 23 bases between them. From the germline V gene, CDR1 is ENHRY and CDR2 is SYGVKD. The sample comes from a study of T cells after posttransplantation cyclophosphamide listed by TCRdb under 2016. Regarding the research as a whole: Using TRB sequencing, the study followed how the T cell repertoire rebuilt after myeloablative bone marrow transplantation with posttransplantation cyclophosphamide given as GVHD prophylaxis. Antigen receptor sequencing was done on samples from about 34 PTCy-treated patients and from approximately 15 related bone marrow donors of those patients. Blood from every one of the roughly 35 PTCy patients who had 1-year posttransplant specimens underwent TRB sequencing. In 3 patients, TRB sequencing was also performed on up to roughly 3 more blood samples taken 2 to 5.2 years after transplant, and in 4 patients, pretransplant blood was also TRB-sequenced. Because TRA and TRB clonality were tightly correlated in 8 or 9 samples, subsequent TCR analyses were focused on TRB only. Public TRB sequences were searched against a database of over 3,500 sequences associated with responses to pathogens, tumor antigens, self-antigens and alloantigens.

Overall study results and their limits: Donor-recipient similarity was low at 1-2 months but increased during the first year, and donor CD8+ memory clones often dominated later blood repertoires. The TRB repertoires of T cells infiltrating skin or the GI tract showed only limited overlap with the TRB repertoires found in blood. Across the roughly 48 patients, TRB clonality was highly associated with recipient CMV seropositivity and CMV reactivation, and diversity with PTCy was similar to that in the CNI/methotrexate controls.

This receptor was obtained from a female patient between 40 and 50 years old who received an allogeneic stem cell transplant from a related donor, was CMV-positive, and had no GVHD. Some T cells seen after a transplant may have their origin in the graft donor. The sequencing used CD4+ T cells sorted from blood, collected roughly 1,900 days after a stem cell transplant with posttransplant cyclophosphamide. This sequence uses TRBV10-3 and TRBJ2-5, and possibly TRBD1, on 7 matching bases. The DNA reads as follows: TGTGCCATCGATAGGGAGGAGGGGGCGAGAGGGACCCAGTACTTC. It translates as CAIDREEGARGTQYF.